This TCR beta chain was recorded in a study of Ad26.COV2.S vaccination and SARS-CoV-2 variants. Overall study context: Each vaccinee took Ad26.COV2.S intramuscularly, once or twice 56 days apart.

The repertoire was sequenced with immunoSEQ multiplex PCR; TCRdb's copy has only in-frame clones and lacks some. The sample includes some 370,000 clones, approximately 83% of them seen just once. The CDR3 length is 18 residues. Germline CDR1 reads SGHTA; CDR2 reads FQGNSA. V shed 5 bases and J 5 bases; nucleotides not matched to a gene: 17. General study results and limits: It was vaccine recipients, not placebo recipients, who had the higher spike-specific TCR breadth.

The treatment denotes: over 15 received Ad26.COV2.S at low or high dose, single or two shots; several received placebo; per-sample allocation not given. Specimen acquisition occurred on day 63 following the initial vaccine or placebo injection. For this clone: Antigen unknown.

The chain joins TRBV7-2 to TRBJ2-7; 11 bases align to TRBD2. This sample comprised peripheral blood, obtained in a trial of Ad26.COV2.S vaccine versus placebo. The TCR sequence derives from a person between 18 and 59 years old who received the Ad26.COV2.S COVID-19 vaccine or a placebo. CDR3: CASSDRILAGAPWNEQYF. Written as DNA, the CDR3 is TGTGCCAGCAGCGACCGAATACTAGCGGGGGCCCCTTGGAACGAGCAGTACTTC.